The 25 T cell receptor beta chains below come from one sample, sequenced in a study of blood T cell repertoires in COVID-19. Profiled with immunoSEQ multiplex PCR; TCRdb holds only in-frame clones, not every one. The table shows some 200,000 clones, with 65% to 90% occurring only once. Sequenced input: peripheral blood. The receptors here all came from a human donor in a cohort sampled during active COVID-19.

The rearrangement uses TRBV27 and TRBJ2-1; D possibly corresponds to TRBD2 (6 bases). This CDR3 comprises 15 residues. Trimming pared 10 bases from V and 3 bases from J, leaving 19 bases between. The germline CDR1 and CDR2 sequences are MNHEY and SMNVEV (reference sequence). CDR3 residues: CATRKAGSLYNEQFF. For the CDR3, the DNA is TGTGCCACCAGGAAGGCGGGAAGTCTCTACAATGAGCAGTTCTTC.

The chain uses TRBV7-8 and TRBJ2-3; TRBD2 matches at 10 bases. The CDR3 totals 14 residues. Germline V gene sequence: CDR1 SGHVS, CDR2 FQNEAQ. The V and J ends lost 6 bases and 2 bases, in that order; junction bases with no gene match: 2. CDR3 sequence: CASRLAGYTDTQYF. The DNA for the CDR3 is TGTGCCAGCAGACTAGCGGGGTACACAGATACGCAGTATTTT.

Only one count was recorded for this clone. The V gene is TRBV6-1, the J gene TRBJ1-3; no definite D call. The V end lost 3 bases, the J end lost 0 bases, and 6 bases lay between the germline ends. The CDR3 is 14 residues long. Germline V lookup: CDR1 MNHNS, CDR2 SASEGT. CDR3: CASSDSNSGNTIYF. The CDR3 bases are TGTGCCAGCAGTGACAGTAACTCTGGAAACACCATATATTTT.

The V call is TRBV12-3 or TRBV12-4, the J call TRBJ1-5; no clear D gene. The CDR3 contains 12 residues. The ends were cut back, 0 bases at V and 7 bases at J, with 4 bases in the middle. The CDR3 is CASSLAEQPQHF. CDR3 DNA: TGTGCCAGCAGTTTAGCGGAGCAGCCCCAGCATTTT.

The chain carries TRBV2 and TRBJ1-4, with D perhaps TRBD1 (6 bases). CDR3 size: 17 residues. Trimming shortened V by 5 bases and J by 0 bases, and 16 bases separated the two germline ends. CDR1 and CDR2 (germline): SNHLY, FYNNEI. CDR3 loop: CASSRREGEATNEKLFF. Here the CDR3 DNA reads TGTGCCAGCAGTCGTCGGGAGGGGGAAGCAACTAATGAAAAACTGTTTTTT.

This clone occurred a few times. V gene TRBV4-1 combines with J gene TRBJ2-7; 12 bases align to TRBD2. Germline trimming cut 4 bases from V and 6 bases from J; bases unmatched to any gene: 4. The germline V gene has CDR1 MGHRA and CDR2 YSYEKL. The CDR3 is made up of 14 amino acids. CDR3 protein: CASSPGLAGFEQYF. The CDR3 DNA sequence: TGCGCCAGCAGCCCTGGACTAGCGGGATTCGAGCAGTACTTC.

This clone was counted a single time. V gene TRBV10-3 combines with J gene TRBJ2-2, with D unclear. CDR1 ENHRY and CDR2 SYGVKD come from the germline V gene. This CDR3 contains 14 residues. Trimming shortened V by 0 bases and J by 6 bases, and 8 bases separated the two germline ends. For the CDR3, the DNA is TGTGCCATCAGTGAGTCCCACGGTGCCGGGGAGCTGTTTTTT. This sequence encodes CAISESHGAGELFF.

This rearrangement joins TRBV7-9 to TRBJ1-1; TRBD1 matches 7 bases. The CDR3 totals 13 residues. The ends lost 3 bases at V and 7 bases at J; junction bases unmatched: 5. Germline assignment: CDR1 SEHNR and CDR2 FQNEAQ (reference sequence). The CDR3 spells CASSFAGGFEAFF. The CDR3 DNA follows: TGTGCCAGCAGCTTTGCAGGGGGATTTGAAGCTTTCTTT.

V usage is TRBV5-1 and J usage is TRBJ2-3; 7 positions agree with TRBD2. The CDR3 is made up of 14 amino acids. Germline V lookup: CDR1 SGHRS, CDR2 YFSETQ. Trimming took 4 bases from V and 6 from J; bases not matched to a gene: 8. The CDR3: CASSTGQGGDTQYF. The CDR3 DNA reads TGCGCCAGCAGCACGGGCCAGGGAGGGGATACGCAGTATTTT.

The V call is TRBV5-4, the J call TRBJ2-7; D perhaps matches TRBD2 (7 bases). The V end was cut by 3 bases, the J end by 2 bases, with 18 bases between. The CDR3 has 16 amino acids. CDR1 and CDR2 from the germline V gene are SGHNT and YYREEE (reference sequence). The CDR3 region has the DNA TGTGCCAGCAGCTGGGAACAGGGACTACCTACCTACGAGCAGTACTTC. Protein sequence: CASSWEQGLPTYEQYF.

J is TRBJ1-5 and V is TRBV21-1; TRBD1 reflects the table's D call only, with no check against the DNA. TRBV21-1 is a documented pseudogene. The CDR3 has 18 residues. CDR3 in DNA: TGTGCCAGCAGCTTCGAGACAGGGGGGGCTGTTAATACTCAGCCCCAGCATTTT. Its protein product is CASSFETGGAVNTQPQHF.

The V gene is TRBV7-9, the J gene TRBJ2-2; D remains ambiguous. The CDR3 loop spans 14 amino acids. From germline, CDR1 is SEHNR and CDR2 FQNEAQ (reference sequence). V lost 5 bases and J lost 2, with 9 bases in between. DNA for the CDR3: TGTGCCAGCAGCGAGACAAGCAACACCGGGGAGCTGTTTTTT. It codes for CASSETSNTGELFF.

The rearrangement uses TRBV7-8 and TRBJ1-5; 7 bases map to TRBD1. The V gene's germline CDR1 is SGHVS and CDR2 FQNEAQ. The CDR3 covers 17 residues. With V trimmed by 5 bases and J by 0 bases, 10 bases remained unmatched. The CDR3 spells CASSPRQGATSNQPQHF. Here the CDR3 DNA reads TGTGCCAGCAGCCCTCGACAGGGTGCCACTAGCAATCAGCCCCAGCATTTT.

This sequence joins TRBV5-1 and TRBJ2-1; 12 positions match TRBD1. The CDR3 runs to 16 residues. Trimming removed 0 bases from V and 5 bases from J; junction bases left unmatched: 3. Germline CDR1 and CDR2: SGHRS and YFSETQ. The CDR3 DNA reads as TGCGCCAGCAGCTTGGGGGGACAGGGGGCGCACAATGAGCAGTTCTTC. Protein product: CASSLGGQGAHNEQFF.

The rearrangement joins TRBV7-9 to TRBJ2-1; D is perhaps TRBD2 (6 bases). The V and J ends lost 4 bases and 1 base respectively, with 14 bases between them. The length of the CDR3 is 16 residues. CDR1 and CDR2 (germline): SEHNR, FQNEAQ (reference sequence). CDR3 DNA sequence: TGTGCCAGCAGCTCGTTGGGGGGAGAATCCTACAATGAGCAGTTCTTC. Translated, it gives CASSSLGGESYNEQFF.

The V gene is TRBV10-1, the J gene TRBJ2-7; 12 nucleotides line up with TRBD2. Unmatched junction bases numbered 8, after V lost 3 bases and J lost 5 bases. Germline V gives CDR1 WNHNN, CDR2 SYGVQD (reference sequence). The CDR3 sequence is 16 residues long. The CDR3 loop is CASSEGGLAGHNEQYF. Here the CDR3 DNA reads TGCGCCAGCAGTGAAGGAGGACTAGCGGGGCACAACGAGCAGTACTTC.

The chain combines TRBV6-5 with TRBJ2-7; 7 positions agree with TRBD2. Germline V gives CDR1 MNHEY, CDR2 SVGAGI. The CDR3 loop spans 16 amino acids. Trimming at V came to 2 bases and at J to 0 bases, leaving 7 bases not matched to a gene. The CDR3 DNA is TGTGCCAGCAGTTACCGCGGGGGAGGCCGCTCCTACGAGCAGTACTTC. Amino acids: CASSYRGGGRSYEQYF.

The count of this clone is one. This chain connects TRBV18 to TRBJ2-5; no clear D. Deletions cut 5 bases from V and 1 base from J, with 17 bases between. This CDR3 is 16 amino acids long. Germline assignment: CDR1 KGHSH and CDR2 LQKENI. Written as DNA, the CDR3 is TGTGCCAGCTCAGCCCTCCACGCACAGACCCAAGAGACCCAGTACTTC. Translated, it gives CASSALHAQTQETQYF.

This rearrangement joins TRBV15 to TRBJ2-2; no reliable D call. Trimming shortened V by 0 bases and J by 4 bases, and 9 bases separated the two germline ends. This CDR3 has 15 residues. Germline CDR1 and CDR2: LNHNV and YYDKDF (reference sequence). CDR3 loop: CATSRDRLVTGELFF. The CDR3 DNA sequence: TGTGCCACCAGCAGAGATCGGCTAGTCACCGGGGAGCTGTTTTTT.

V is TRBV7-6 and J is TRBJ2-3, with TRBD2 matching over 13 bases. Unmatched junction bases numbered 9, after V lost 5 bases and J lost 1 base. This CDR3 region has 18 residues. Germline V gene lookup returns CDR1 SGHVS and CDR2 FNYEAQ. The CDR3 DNA follows: TGTGCCAGCAGCGCCCGGACTAGCGGGAGAGGTGGCACAGATACGCAGTATTTT. Its translation: CASSARTSGRGGTDTQYF.

This sequence joins TRBV7-9 and TRBJ2-5, with TRBD1 as a possible D gene (5 bases). Germline assignment: CDR1 SEHNR and CDR2 FQNEAQ (reference sequence). With 4 bases removed from V and 5 bases from J, the gap between germline ends came to 20 bases. The CDR3 has 16 residues. CDR3 sequence: CASSSSNRFLEETQYF. The CDR3 region has the DNA TGTGCCAGCAGCTCATCCAACAGGTTTTTGGAGGAGACCCAGTACTTC.

This clone was detected once. This chain links TRBV19 with TRBJ2-1; 7 positions match TRBD2. Losses at the gene ends were 6 bases for V and 12 bases for J; bases not matched to a gene: 14. Germline-derived CDR1 and CDR2 are LNHDA and SQIVND (reference sequence). This CDR3 is built from 14 residues. As DNA, the CDR3 is TGTGCCAGTAGACGAGGGAGGGGAGCCTGGGGGCAGTTCTTC. Translating it yields CASRRGRGAWGQFF.

This chain joins TRBV27 and TRBJ2-5; TRBD1 aligns across 10 bases. CDR1 is MNHEY and CDR2 is SMNVEV in the germline V gene (reference sequence). Trimming at V came to 6 bases and at J to 4 bases, leaving 8 bases not matched to a gene. This CDR3 has 15 amino acids. CDR3 region: CASRAGQGRGETQYF. The CDR3 region has the DNA TGTGCCAGCAGGGCGGGACAGGGGCGGGGAGAGACCCAGTACTTC.

The CDR3 loop reads CATSRLLATDTQYF. The CDR3 DNA is TGTGCCACCAGCAGACTACTTGCCACAGATACGCAGTATTTT. The chain uses TRBV15 and TRBJ2-3; D gene ambiguous. Trimming took off 2 bases at V and 2 bases at J, with 8 bases between the two ends. The CDR3 spans 14 residues. The V gene's germline CDR1 is LNHNV and CDR2 YYDKDF (reference sequence).

The J gene is TRBJ1-5, the V gene TRBV5-6; TRBD1 matches 7 bases. There are 14 residues in the CDR3. Germline-derived CDR1 and CDR2 are SGHDT and YYEEEE. The V gene end was trimmed by 3 bases and the J gene end by 4 bases; junction bases not matched to a gene: 4. CDR3 in amino acids: CASSWQGGNQPQHF. Here the CDR3 DNA reads TGTGCCAGCAGCTGGCAGGGGGGAAATCAGCCCCAGCATTTT. The variable domain in full, with the rest retrieved from reference TRBV5-6 and TRBJ1-5, is DAGVTQSPTHLIKTRGQQVTLRCSPKSGHDTVSWYQQALGQGPQFIFQYYEEEERQRGNFPDRFSGHQFPNYSSELNVNALLLGDSALYLCASSWQGGNQPQHFGDGTRLSIL.